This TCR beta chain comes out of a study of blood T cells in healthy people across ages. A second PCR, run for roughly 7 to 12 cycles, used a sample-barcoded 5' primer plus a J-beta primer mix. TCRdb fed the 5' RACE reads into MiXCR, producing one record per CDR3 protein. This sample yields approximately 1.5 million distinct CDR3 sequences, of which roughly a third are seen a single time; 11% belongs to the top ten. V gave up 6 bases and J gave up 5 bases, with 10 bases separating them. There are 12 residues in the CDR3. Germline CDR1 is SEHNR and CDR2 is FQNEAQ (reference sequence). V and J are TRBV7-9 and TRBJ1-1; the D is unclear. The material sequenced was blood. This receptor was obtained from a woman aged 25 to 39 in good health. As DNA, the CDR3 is TGTGCCAGCAGTGTCGGCAGAACTGAAGCTTTCTTT. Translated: CASSVGRTEAFF. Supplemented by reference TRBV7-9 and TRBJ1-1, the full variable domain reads DTGVSQNPRHKITKRGQNVTFRCDPISEHNRLYWYRQTLGQGPEFLTYFQNEAQLEKSRLLSDRFSAERPKGSFSTLEIQRTEQGDSAMYLCASSVGRTEAFFGQGTRLTVV.